This T cell receptor beta chain was retrieved from a study of T cell clones after liver transplantation. The CDR3 is made up of 16 amino acids. Germline-derived CDR1 and CDR2 are LNHDA and SQIVND (reference sequence). V gave up 3 bases and J gave up 4 bases; unmatched junction bases: 7. Produced via immunoSEQ multiplex PCR; TCRdb's table is partial and in-frame only. This table holds fewer than 70,000 clones, 70% to 80% found once. The chain carries TRBV19 and TRBJ2-2; TRBD1 matches at 8 bases. This TCR derives from a human donor who received a liver transplant. The specimen comprised CD4+ T cells from blood, sampled before liver transplant. In DNA, the CDR3 is TGTGCCAGTAGTATGCAGGGGGCGTGGGGCACCGGGGAGCTGTTTTTT. Translated: CASSMQGAWGTGELFF.